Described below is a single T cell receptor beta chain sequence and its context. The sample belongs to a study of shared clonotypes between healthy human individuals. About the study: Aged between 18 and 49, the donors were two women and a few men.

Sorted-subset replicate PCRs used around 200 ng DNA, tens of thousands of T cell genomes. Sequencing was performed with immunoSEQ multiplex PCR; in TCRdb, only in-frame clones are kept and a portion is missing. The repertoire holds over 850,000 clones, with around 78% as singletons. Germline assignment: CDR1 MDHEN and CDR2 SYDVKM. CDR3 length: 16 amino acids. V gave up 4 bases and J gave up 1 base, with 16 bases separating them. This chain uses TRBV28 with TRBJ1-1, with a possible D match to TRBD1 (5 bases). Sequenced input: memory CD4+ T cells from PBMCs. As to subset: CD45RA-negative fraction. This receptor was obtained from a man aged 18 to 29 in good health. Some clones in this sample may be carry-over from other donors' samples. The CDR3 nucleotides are TGTGCCAGCAGTTCACCCGGACACTATACGAACACTGAAGCTTTCTTT. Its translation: CASSSPGHYTNTEAFF.